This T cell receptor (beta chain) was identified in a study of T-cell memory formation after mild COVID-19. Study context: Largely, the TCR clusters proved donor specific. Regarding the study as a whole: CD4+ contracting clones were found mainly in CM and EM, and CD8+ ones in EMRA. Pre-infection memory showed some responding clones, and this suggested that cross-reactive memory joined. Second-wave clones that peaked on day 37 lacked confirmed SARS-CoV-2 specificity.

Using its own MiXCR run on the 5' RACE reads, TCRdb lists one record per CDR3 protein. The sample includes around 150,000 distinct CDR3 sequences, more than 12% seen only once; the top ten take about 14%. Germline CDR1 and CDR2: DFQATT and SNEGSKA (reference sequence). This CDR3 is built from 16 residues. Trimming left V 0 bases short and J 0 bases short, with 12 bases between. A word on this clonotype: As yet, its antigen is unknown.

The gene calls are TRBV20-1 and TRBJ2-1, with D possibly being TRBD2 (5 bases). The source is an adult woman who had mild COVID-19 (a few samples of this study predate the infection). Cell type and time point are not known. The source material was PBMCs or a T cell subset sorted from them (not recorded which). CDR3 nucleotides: TGCAGTGCTAGAGATGCCCAGCGGAGCTCCTACAATGAGCAGTTCTTC. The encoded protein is CSARDAQRSSYNEQFF.